This T cell receptor (beta chain) appears in the sequencing data of a study of a mutant IDH1 vaccine in newly diagnosed glioma. For the study at large: Treated patients, averaging approximately 40 years, were about 62% male and about 38% female. Patients got radiotherapy, temozolomide, or both beforehand, and most got both. Findings of the study overall: Changes in top peripheral clonotypes did not appear linked to pseudoprogression.

Germline V gene sequence: CDR1 LNHDA, CDR2 SQIVND (reference sequence). Trimming removed 7 bases from V and 2 bases from J, with 23 bases in between. The CDR3 extends over 18 amino acids. Points on this clone: The antigen remains unidentified.

Time point here: baseline, week 1 (first vaccination visit). The sample's treatment: pre-vaccination baseline after standard-of-care therapy. Here immunoSEQ multiplex PCR was the method, and the copy in TCRdb shows in-frame clones only, minus some. The sample holds around 99,000 clones, around 80% seen once. The sequence came from a man aged 40-50 years with glioma. The sequencing here drew on PBMCs, taken from a glioma patient treated with radiotherapy, temozolomide or both. The chain couples TRBV19 to TRBJ1-4; TRBD1 is a possible D gene (5 bases). The DNA of the CDR3 is TGTGCCAGTACCAAAACTCCACGACGGGGACCGACTAATGAAAAACTGTTTTTT. Amino acid sequence: CASTKTPRRGPTNEKLFF.